This T cell receptor beta chain originates from a study of regulatory T cells in long-lasting Graves disease. Broader study findings: With under 3,500 shared public clonotypes, persistent patients exceeded new patients, who shared around 970. There was favoring of TRBV28, TRBJ1-2 and TRBJ2-5 in persistent disease.

The ends lost 6 bases at V and 0 bases at J; junction bases unmatched: 6. CDR3 length: 14 amino acids. Germline V CDR1 and CDR2: SQVTM, ANQGSEA. Documented time point: persistent/refractory GD, antithyroid drugs over 5 years with positive TRAb. PBMCs provided the RNA from which the TCR library was made. Into tubes containing EDTA, about 9.6 milliliters of peripheral blood were drawn. For this clonotype: Its antigen is unidentified.

Both iRepertoire HTBI primers and Arm-PCR of CDR3 regions were used to build the TCR beta libraries. TCRdb re-analysed the multiplex PCR reads in MiXCR, keeping a single row per CDR3 protein. Of around 510,000 distinct CDR3 sequences listed, less than 25% are singletons. V usage is TRBV29-1 and J usage is TRBJ2-7, with 9 bases lining up with TRBD1. The source was peripheral blood mononuclear cells (PBMCs), collected when the disease was refractory, from a patient treated with antithyroid drugs. The TCR originated in a female donor with Graves disease. CDR3 residues: CSVYGTGSSYEQYF. The CDR3 DNA reads as TGCAGCGTCTACGGGACAGGGAGCTCCTACGAGCAGTACTTC.